This T cell receptor (beta chain) was recovered during a study of blood T cell repertoires in COVID-19. Study-level background: COVID-19 samples, acute and convalescent, were from the United States, Italy and Spain. T cells, B-cell-depleted T cells, or PBMCs provided the cDNA or gDNA that served as material.

V shed 1 base and J shed 8 bases, with 12 bases lying between them. The CDR3 contains 14 residues. CDR1 and CDR2 (germline): SGHVS, FQNEAQ. Seattle-derived patients entered the study during active infection and were followed longitudinally. This clone was detected only once. As processed by the authors: How many nucleated cells were present was estimated from reference gene primer amplification. The data were produced by immunoSEQ multiplex PCR, yet TCRdb's version contains in-frame clones alone and is incomplete. V and J calls and clone size are copied from that table; D and trimming were computed from the DNA. The sample has about 230,000 clones; 70% to 90% are singletons.

Material: peripheral blood. The TCR originated in a man in his fifties or sixties with COVID-19, enrolled during active disease. The chain links TRBV7-8 to TRBJ2-1, with D possibly matching TRBD2 (5 bases). CDR3 nucleotides: TGTGCCAGCAGCTTAGGTTGGGTCGGGGATGAGCAGTTCTTC. It encodes CASSLGWVGDEQFF.